This T cell receptor (beta chain) was observed in a study of read filtering for tumor transcriptome and immune sequencing. About the study: Patients were approximately 17 male and around 13 female, mean age approximately 70 years, range about 47 to 85. Fewer than 10 patients were R-ISS I, some 16 were R-ISS II, 6 or 7 were R-ISS III. After DNase treatment, RNA was made into whole-transcriptome libraries.

The library was built from 400 ng RNA with molecular barcoded adaptors for alpha/delta and beta/gamma chains. TCRdb redid the calling of the reads with MiXCR, one entry per CDR3 protein. The top ten hold more than 12% of the sample, which has about 90,000 distinct CDR3 sequences, roughly an eighth seen once. This clonotype was detected ten times or more. This receptor was identified in a donor at least 40 years old with multiple myeloma. The specimen was a population of CD138-negative cells sorted from bone marrow.

CDR3 in amino acids: CASSGQGGSYNEQFF. For the CDR3, the DNA is TGTGCCAGCAGCGGACAGGGGGGCTCCTACAATGAGCAGTTCTTC. V is TRBV2 and J is TRBJ2-1; 10 nucleotides match TRBD1. Germline CDR1 SNHLY, CDR2 FYNNEI. J gave up 0 bases and V 6 bases, and 2 bases lay outside the gene matches. The CDR3 runs 15 residues.